A single sample gave rise to the 9 T cell receptor beta chains below, sequenced in a study of T-cell reconstitution after alpha-beta-depleted transplantation in children. Construction of the TCRbeta library involved unique molecular identifiers. TCRdb analysed the PCR reads with MiXCR anew, one entry per CDR3 protein. The sample holds 45,000 to 55,000 distinct CDR3 sequences, under 6.5% seen once. The sequencing used PBMCs, mostly from graft donor cells, collected 60 days after TCRalphabeta/CD19-depleted stem cell transplant. These receptors were taken from a female patient aged 2 to 10 who had a stem cell transplant for aplastic anemia, so the T cells may come from the graft donor.

This clonotype was seen repeatedly, ten times or more. The chain carries TRBV6-5 and TRBJ2-2; 10 bases are shared with TRBD2. The V gene end was trimmed by 0 bases and the J gene end by 7 bases; junction bases not matched to a gene: 8. The V gene's germline CDR1 is MNHEY and CDR2 SVGAGI. The CDR3 sequence is 17 residues long. The CDR3 loop reads CASSYSGSGRAGGELFF. In DNA form, the CDR3 reads TGTGCCAGCAGTTACTCGGGAAGCGGGAGGGCCGGCGGGGAGCTGTTTTTT.

This clonotype occurred many times. The genes are TRBV20-1 and TRBJ2-3, with D possibly matching TRBD1 (6 bases). Per germline, CDR1 DFQATT and CDR2 SNEGSKA (reference sequence). Trimming removed 4 bases from V and 2 bases from J, with 16 bases in between. The CDR3 contains 15 residues. The CDR3 reads CSAIGQSVNTDTQYF. Here the CDR3 DNA reads TGCAGTGCTATAGGACAGTCTGTAAACACAGATACGCAGTATTTT.

This clonotype was counted between two and nine times. The chain has TRBV5-1 and TRBJ2-5; D not resolved. V dropped 5 bases and J dropped 2 bases, with 7 bases sitting between them. The CDR3 totals 12 residues. Germline V gene lookup returns CDR1 SGHRS and CDR2 YFSETQ. In DNA form, the CDR3 reads TGCGCCAGCAGACAGCAACAAGAGACCCAGTACTTC. Protein sequence: CASRQQQETQYF.

This clonotype occurred many times. The chain combines TRBV20-1 with TRBJ1-3; D not certain. The CDR3 covers 16 residues. The germline V and J ends were trimmed by 3 bases and 0 bases, with 15 bases remaining between them. From germline, CDR1 is DFQATT and CDR2 SNEGSKA (reference sequence). The CDR3 here is CSARGGFLGSGNTIYF. In DNA, the CDR3 is TGCAGTGCTAGGGGCGGTTTTCTCGGCTCTGGAAACACCATATATTTT.

This clonotype was picked up a small number of times. J is TRBJ2-1 and V is TRBV6-1; 12 bases fit TRBD2. CDR1 is MNHNS, CDR2 SASEGT, per germline. V lost 6 bases and J lost 6; bases outside the gene matches: 15. This CDR3 has 18 amino acids. CDR3 in amino acids: CASRDHGLAGIKGNEQFF. In nucleotides, the CDR3 is TGTGCCAGCAGGGACCACGGACTAGCGGGAATTAAGGGCAATGAGCAGTTCTTC.

In this sample, this clonotype turned up many times. The CDR3 DNA follows: TGCAGTGCTAGAGATATTTTAACTAGCTCCTACAATGAGCAGTTCTTC. Translating it yields CSARDILTSSYNEQFF. J is TRBJ2-1 and V is TRBV20-1, with D tentatively TRBD2 (5 bases). The CDR3 extends over 16 amino acids. V was cut by 0 bases and J by 0 bases, with 12 bases left in between. Germline V gene data show CDR1 as DFQATT and CDR2 as SNEGSKA (reference sequence).

This clonotype has at least ten counts. CDR3 loop: CSASRDRAHEQYF. CDR3 in DNA: TGCAGTGCTAGCCGCGACAGGGCCCACGAGCAGTACTTC. The rearrangement links TRBV20-1 to TRBJ2-7; 7 bases are a match to TRBD1. V shed 3 bases, J shed 5 bases, and the junction held 7 bases outside the gene matches. CDR3 length: 13 residues. The V gene's germline CDR1 is DFQATT and CDR2 SNEGSKA (reference sequence).

There are a few counts of this clonotype. This chain connects TRBV28 to TRBJ1-2; weak D call: TRBD1 (6 bases). Germline CDR1 is MDHEN and CDR2 is SYDVKM. V was cut by 5 bases and J by 7 bases, with 14 bases left in between. This CDR3 comprises 13 residues. DNA for the CDR3: TGTGCCAGCAGTATCAACAGGGTAGCTGGCTACACCTTC. This gives the protein CASSINRVAGYTF.

This clonotype was observed many times. The chain employs TRBV15 and TRBJ2-5; 7 positions agree with TRBD1. Germline V gives CDR1 LNHNV, CDR2 YYDKDF (reference sequence). This CDR3 spans 15 amino acids. Trimming took 0 bases from V and 4 from J; bases not matched to a gene: 5. CDR3 in amino acids: CATSRDRAGGETQYF. The CDR3 DNA reads TGTGCCACCAGCAGAGATAGGGCAGGGGGAGAGACCCAGTACTTC.